This T cell receptor beta chain was retrieved from a study of shared clonotypes between healthy human individuals (dated by TCRdb to about 2020). With respect to the entire study: A couple of women and a few men aged 18 to 49 years were included in the cohort. For each donor, CD4 naive and CD4 memory were each given three plates, CD8 naive was given two plates, and CD8 memory was given one plate. Blood TCR repertoires of several healthy adults were deeply sequenced to estimate repertoire size and the extent of clonotype sharing between individuals. Different laboratories and diverse techniques were used to prepare libraries and sequence TCR repertoires, to increase sequencing depth and limit assay-specific biases. Between about 0.8 and 9 billion PBMCs per donor were obtained by leukapheresis. General findings and caveats noted by the study authors: The small number of donors limited the genetic and exposure-history diversity represented. Estimated clonotype richness was generally larger for naive than for memory subsets. Pairwise subsampling led to the expectation that sequencing depth would affect the degree of clonotype sharing among donors. When a handful of donors were compared, the shared fraction of clonotypes was roughly 5% for naive CD4, around 3.6% for naive CD8, about 2.5% for memory CD4, and about 0.36% for memory CD8. Sampling was restricted to blood, and TCR repertoires in tissues likely differ from the TCR repertoires found in blood. Clonotypes shared by all four sorted-subset donors showed higher generation probabilities than non-shared clonotypes. Rarefaction of sorted-subset datasets indicated incomplete sequencing despite the large sequencing depth.

TCR CDR3 regions were amplified from genomic DNA by multiplex PCR using the deep immunoSEQ assay. Genomic DNA extracted from each cell subset was distributed evenly over all wells of several immunoSEQ 96-well plates, and each plate served as one replicate. For sorted subsets, around 200 ng genomic DNA, equal to tens of thousands of T cell genomes, was loaded into each replicate PCR. Purified libraries were measured with a Qubit 3.0 fluorometer, size-checked on a Bioanalyzer 2100, and measured again with the KAPA Library Quantification kit. Every immunoSEQ 96-well plate was sequenced on a separate single-read 150-cycle Illumina NextSeq 550 flow cell. From the authors' description of their analysis: Because the immunoSEQ output included only junctional sequences and no quality scores, the filtering could not be the same as the filtering used for full-length reads. To assign V/J genes and CDR3, sequences were annotated using PyIR, a Python wrapper for IgBLAST v1.9, with IMGT germline references. Reads with weak V/J assignments (E-value above 1e-6), missing CDR3, stop codons, out-of-frame junctions, or ambiguous translated residues were removed. A V3J clonotype was defined by an identical inferred V gene, J gene, and CDR3 amino acid sequence. Percentage overlap between repertoires was calculated by dividing the number of shared unique clonotypes by the size of the smaller repertoire. RTK rarefaction, the Chao1 estimator, and Recon v2.1 estimates of unobserved clonotypes were used to assess repertoire richness. Generation probabilities for all TCRbeta clonotypes obtained by the gDNA method from several donors were computed using OLGA. Entries here come from immuneACCESS through TCRdb and include only in-frame sequences with V and J called. Some clones fail to appear in such tables; in the studies checked, an unresolved V gene covers under half of the shortfall, and the cause of the remainder is unknown. V and J calls plus clone size are reproduced from that table; the DNA served to infer D and trimming. The sample includes about 680,000 clones, with roughly nine tenths observed a single time. The ten largest clones add up to 24% of the sample.

Compared with germline, V lacks 6 bases and J lacks 2 bases; bases without a gene match: 4. Counted from cysteine to phenylalanine, this CDR3 has 14 amino acids. Solely the CDR3 DNA is kept, with 42 bases framed from the first base. Based on the germline V gene (reference sequence), the CDR1 and CDR2 sequences are MNHEY and SMNVEV. CD8 naive samples consisted of CD45RO-negative cells that were positively selected for CCR7, yielding a CD45RA+CCR7+ population without TemRA cells. The donors were healthy, HIV-negative adults with no recently reported acute infections or vaccinations. Only Caucasian adults living in Nashville, Tennessee, USA were represented among the donors. Blood was obtained by leukapheresis, after which PBMCs were separated by Ficoll-Histopaque density gradient centrifugation and cryopreserved in liquid nitrogen vapor phase. Purity and quantity of every magnetically sorted T cell population were checked by analytical flow cytometry. Genomic DNA was isolated from every sorted fraction and measured by UV absorbance on a Nanodrop 2000c.

To note about this clone: Its antigen remains unidentified. No quality values exist for individual bases; no much larger clone is one base distant.

The clonotype was recovered from a man between 25 and 39 years old in good health. Sequences were obtained from naive CD8+ T cells sorted from blood. The cell subset or site label for this specimen denotes: CD45RA+CCR7+. The chain is made from TRBV27 and TRBJ2-3; 8 junctional bases match TRBD2. The CDR3 is CASSSGGDTDTQYF. The nucleotide sequence is TGTGCCAGCAGCTCGGGAGGGGACACAGATACGCAGTATTTT.